The 20 T cell receptor beta chains in this list originate from one sample, sequenced in a study of PD-1 blockade in classical Hodgkin lymphoma. Each patient experienced a relapse that followed autologous stem cell transplantation, and brentuximab vedotin exposure varied. The repertoire was sequenced with immunoSEQ multiplex PCR; TCRdb's copy has only in-frame clones and lacks some. The sample consists of some 100,000 clones, 80% to 95% of them appearing once. This sample comprised peripheral blood mononuclear cells (PBMCs), obtained at baseline. All receptors derive from a human donor with classical Hodgkin lymphoma.

The rearrangement joins TRBV27 to TRBJ2-1; either TRBD1 or TRBD2 may supply D (5 bases each). This CDR3 has 14 residues. Germline CDR1 and CDR2: MNHEY and SMNVEV (reference sequence). The germline V and J ends were trimmed by 5 bases and 4 bases, with 12 bases remaining between them. In DNA, the CDR3 is TGTGCCAGCAGTCCCGAGGGACCGTACAATGAGCAGTTCTTC. Translated, it gives CASSPEGPYNEQFF.

The CDR3 reads CASSVDAGPIYEQYF. The CDR3 DNA sequence: TGTGCCAGCAGCGTAGATGCAGGCCCCATATACGAGCAGTACTTC. The chain uses TRBV9 and TRBJ2-7; no reliable D call. The CDR3 runs 15 residues. CDR1 SGDLS and CDR2 YYNGEE come from the germline V gene. V lost 0 bases and J 4 bases, leaving 14 bases between the germline ends.

The chain carries TRBV5-4 and TRBJ2-3, with 8 nucleotides matching TRBD1. The germline V gene has CDR1 SGHNT and CDR2 YYREEE (reference sequence). After removal of 2 bases from V and 0 bases from J, the junction contained 2 bases not matched to a gene. CDR3 size: 15 residues. The CDR3: CASSLGQGSTDTQYF. DNA for the CDR3: TGTGCCAGCAGCTTAGGACAGGGTAGCACAGATACGCAGTATTTT.

This clone has more than one count but fewer than ten. J is TRBJ1-1 and V is TRBV29-1; no firm D call. Germline loops: CDR1 SQVTM, CDR2 ANQGSEA. There are 13 residues in the CDR3. Trimming shortened V by 7 bases and J by 1 base, and 13 bases separated the two germline ends. The CDR3 is CSAPEVANTEAFF. The CDR3 nucleotides read TGCAGCGCCCCGGAGGTAGCGAACACTGAAGCTTTCTTT.

This chain uses TRBV11-1 with TRBJ2-7; no clear D. Germline V CDR1 and CDR2: SGHAT, FQDESV (reference sequence). CDR3 length: 15 residues. Trimming took 1 base from V and 3 from J, leaving 13 bases between them. The CDR3, as DNA: TGTGCCAGCAGCTTAGGGGGTCCAAATATCTACGAGCAGTACTTC. Translated: CASSLGGPNIYEQYF.

The chain combines TRBV6-1 with TRBJ1-1, with D hard to call. The ends were cut back, 4 bases at V and 4 bases at J, with 7 bases in the middle. The CDR3 length is 12 residues. Germline loops: CDR1 MNHNS, CDR2 SASEGT. Here the CDR3 DNA reads TGTGCCAGCAGTGTAGCCCCCACTGAAGCTTTCTTT. Its translation is CASSVAPTEAFF.

The V call is TRBV2, the J call TRBJ1-1, with a weak D call TRBD1 (5 bases). Trimming took 3 bases from V and 5 from J, leaving 16 bases between them. Germline V lookup: CDR1 SNHLY, CDR2 FYNNEI. The CDR3 is 15 amino acids. This chain's CDR3 is CASSDRAGTMTEAFF. In DNA, the CDR3 is TGTGCCAGCAGTGACAGGGCAGGGACGATGACTGAAGCTTTCTTT.

This chain connects TRBV7-9 to TRBJ2-7; TRBD2 matches at 8 bases. Germline trimming cut 5 bases from V and 2 bases from J; bases unmatched to any gene: 11. Per germline, CDR1 SEHNR and CDR2 FQNEAQ (reference sequence). CDR3 length equals 16 residues. The CDR3 is CASSPMLAGPPYEQYF. CDR3 coding DNA: TGTGCCAGCAGCCCGATGTTAGCGGGGCCACCCTACGAGCAGTACTTC.

This rearrangement joins TRBV7-8 to TRBJ1-1; tentative D call: TRBD1 (6 bases). V lost 1 base, J lost 1 base, and 13 bases lay in between. The CDR3 is made up of 16 amino acids. CDR1 is SGHVS, CDR2 FQNEAQ, per germline. CDR3 DNA sequence: TGTGCCAGCAGCTTAGGGCCCCAGGGGCCGAACACTGAAGCTTTCTTT. It specifies CASSLGPQGPNTEAFF.

The chain couples TRBV28 to TRBJ1-2, with TRBD1 as a possible D gene (5 bases). The CDR3 runs to 15 residues. V was shortened by 3 bases and J by 0 bases, with 11 bases between the two germline ends. Per the germline V gene, CDR1 is MDHEN and CDR2 is SYDVKM. CDR3 in amino acids: CASSFAGLSNYGYTF. CDR3 coding DNA: TGTGCCAGCAGTTTCGCAGGGCTCTCTAACTATGGCTACACCTTC.

V gene TRBV5-1 combines with J gene TRBJ2-7; TRBD1 or TRBD2 may be the D gene (5 bases each). The V gene lost 6 bases and the J gene lost 7 bases, with 20 bases spanning the gap. The CDR3 is made up of 14 amino acids. The germline V gene encodes CDR1 SGHRS and CDR2 YFSETQ. The CDR3 sequence: CASTESGTPLEQYF. In DNA form, the CDR3 reads TGCGCCAGCACCGAATCCGGGACCCCCCTAGAGCAGTACTTC.

This chain joins TRBV28 and TRBJ2-5; D perhaps matches TRBD1 (6 bases). The CDR3 contains 15 residues. Germline assignment: CDR1 MDHEN and CDR2 SYDVKM. Trimming cost V 2 bases and J 7 bases, with 17 bases left between them. The CDR3 DNA sequence: TGTGCCAGCAGTTTAGGCGGCAGGGGCGCATGGACCCAGTACTTC. Its translation: CASSLGGRGAWTQYF.

The chain employs TRBV20-1 and TRBJ1-1; TRBD1 is a possible D gene (5 bases). The CDR3 is 10 residues long. The V end was cut by 6 bases, the J end by 10 bases, with 12 bases between. From germline, CDR1 is DFQATT and CDR2 SNEGSKA (reference sequence). The CDR3 loop reads CSAAGLIAFF. CDR3 DNA sequence: TGCAGTGCAGCGGGACTTATAGCTTTCTTT.

The CDR3 region is CASSLDSSSETQYF. CDR3 nucleotide sequence: TGTGCCAGCAGTCTGGACTCGTCATCAGAGACCCAGTACTTC. This sequence joins TRBV28 and TRBJ2-5, with D perhaps TRBD2 (5 bases). Germline CDR1 reads MDHEN; CDR2 reads SYDVKM. Trimming removed 5 bases at V and 4 bases at J, with 14 bases between. The CDR3 has 14 amino acids.

In its sample, this clone was seen once. The chain is built from TRBV6-1 and TRBJ1-2; possibly TRBD1 for D (6 bases). The CDR3 is 13 residues long. Trimming shortened V by 11 bases and J by 6 bases, and 19 bases separated the two germline ends. The germline CDR1 and CDR2 sequences are MNHNS and SASEGT. The CDR3 sequence: CAGVNGQLNGYTF. CDR3 nucleotides: TGTGCCGGCGTGAACGGACAGCTTAATGGCTACACCTTC.

The chain links TRBV2 to TRBJ2-3; 8 nucleotides align to TRBD2. Trimming at V came to 2 bases and at J to 3 bases, leaving 13 bases not matched to a gene. CDR1 SNHLY and CDR2 FYNNEI come from the germline V gene. The length of the CDR3 is 18 residues. The chain's CDR3 is CASSEITRLAGGTDTQYF. The CDR3, as DNA: TGTGCCAGCAGTGAAATAACTCGGTTGGCGGGAGGTACAGATACGCAGTATTTT.

This sequence joins TRBV11-2 and TRBJ2-7; TRBD2 matches 12 bases. This CDR3 is 16 amino acids long. V was pared by 0 bases and J by 5 bases, with 5 bases of the junction left unmatched. Looked up from germline, CDR1 is SGHAT and CDR2 is FQNNGV. In nucleotides, the CDR3 is TGTGCCAGCAGCTTAGATCGGCTAGCGGGAGGGCACGAGCAGTACTTC. The encoded protein is CASSLDRLAGGHEQYF.

The chain links TRBV18 to TRBJ2-1, with D tentatively TRBD1 or TRBD2 (5 bases each). Germline V lookup: CDR1 KGHSH, CDR2 LQKENI. CDR3 length: 15 amino acids. Deletions cut 2 bases from V and 5 bases from J, with 13 bases between. For the CDR3, the DNA is TGTGCCAGCTCACCAACCGGGACGGATGACAATGAGCAGTTCTTC. Amino acids: CASSPTGTDDNEQFF.

V usage is TRBV19 and J usage is TRBJ2-4; 7 bases agree with TRBD1. Germline trimming cut 6 bases from V and 7 bases from J; bases unmatched to any gene: 6. Germline CDR1 is LNHDA and CDR2 is SQIVND (reference sequence). The CDR3 loop spans 13 amino acids. As DNA, the CDR3 is TGTGCCAGTAGAGTGACAGGGATGAACATTCAGTACTTC. As protein: CASRVTGMNIQYF.

This clone was observed once. The J gene is TRBJ1-1, the V gene TRBV19, with D unresolved. Germline V gives CDR1 LNHDA, CDR2 SQIVND (reference sequence). Between the trimmed V and J ends, which lost 1 base and 0 bases, there was a span of 9 bases. CDR3 length: 15 residues. The chain's CDR3 is CASSIGSSLNTEAFF. For the CDR3, the DNA is TGTGCCAGTAGTATAGGTTCCAGTTTGAACACTGAAGCTTTCTTT.